These 10 T cell receptor beta chains were all obtained from the same sample, sequenced in a study of human T cells and chemical hapten exposure. The time point: pre-sensitization, week 0. Treatment in this sample: therapeutic diphenylcyclopropenone sensitization with weekly scalp DPC. Each CDR3 protein is one row after TCRdb ran MiXCR on the RACE reads. The data show approximately 57,000 distinct CDR3 sequences, around 10% seen once. The source material was whole blood, sampled in connection with sensitization to the hapten diphenylcyclopropenone (DPC). The source is a man aged 40-55 years with alopecia areata. Some clones in this sample may be carry-over from other donors' samples.

This clonotype has ten or more counts. The chain carries TRBV29-1 and TRBJ2-1; 8 bases line up with TRBD1. CDR1 and CDR2 (germline): SQVTM, ANQGSEA. The CDR3 extends over 15 amino acids. The V gene end was trimmed by 5 bases and the J gene end by 4 bases; junction bases not matched to a gene: 10. CDR3: CSVITGTGGYNEQFF. The CDR3 DNA sequence: TGCAGCGTTATCACCGGGACAGGTGGATACAATGAGCAGTTCTTC.

This clonotype came up many times. The chain recombines TRBV20-1 with TRBJ2-7; D may be TRBD1 (5 bases). The CDR3 extends over 17 amino acids. Germline-derived CDR1 and CDR2 are DFQATT and SNEGSKA (reference sequence). The ends were cut back, 3 bases at V and 0 bases at J, with 21 bases in the middle. CDR3 amino acids: CSARSGLLGRASYEQYF. In DNA, the CDR3 is TGCAGTGCTAGGTCCGGCCTGCTTGGCAGGGCCTCCTACGAGCAGTACTTC.

This clonotype was seen a handful of times. The CDR3 here is CSGDRDRSSNEQFF. The CDR3 DNA follows: TGCAGCGGAGACCGGGACAGGAGTTCCAATGAGCAGTTCTTC. The chain uses TRBV29-1 and TRBJ2-1; 8 bases fit TRBD1. V was pared by 7 bases and J by 6 bases, with 11 bases of the junction left unmatched. The CDR3 consists of 14 residues. Germline CDR1 reads SQVTM; CDR2 reads ANQGSEA.

This clonotype came up many times. The chain couples TRBV14 to TRBJ1-6, with TRBD1 identical over 7 bases. There are 18 residues in the CDR3. Trimming cost V 0 bases and J 2 bases; bases outside gene matches: 7. CDR1 is SGHDN and CDR2 is FVKESK in the germline V gene. Written as DNA, the CDR3 is TGTGCCAGCAGCCAAGACCTACAGGGGCAGACCTATAATTCACCCCTCCACTTT. Its protein is CASSQDLQGQTYNSPLHF.

The chain has TRBV29-1 and TRBJ2-5; tentatively, D is TRBD1 (6 bases). CDR3 length: 11 residues. Germline assignment: CDR1 SQVTM and CDR2 ANQGSEA. Trimming stripped 8 bases from V and 7 bases from J, with 14 bases between. Written as DNA, the CDR3 is TGCAGCTTTAGGACAGTAGGGACCCAGTACTTC. Translated: CSFRTVGTQYF.

This clonotype was detected many times. The J gene is TRBJ2-1, the V gene TRBV20-1; D gene unclear. Germline V gene sequence: CDR1 DFQATT, CDR2 SNEGSKA (reference sequence). The CDR3 runs to 11 residues. V dropped 1 base and J dropped 6 bases, with 4 bases sitting between them. The CDR3 region is CSARGPNEQFF. DNA for the CDR3: TGCAGTGCTAGAGGCCCCAATGAGCAGTTCTTC.

This clonotype has at least ten counts. The chain recombines TRBV12-3 or TRBV12-4 with TRBJ1-5, with D unresolved. This CDR3 is 13 amino acids long. V was trimmed by 2 bases and J by 6 bases, leaving 8 bases between them. In DNA form, the CDR3 reads TGTGCCAGCAGTTTATATCACGGTCAGCCCCAGCATTTT. Translating it yields CASSLYHGQPQHF.

This clonotype was recorded at least ten times. V is TRBV11-2 and J is TRBJ1-1; D ambiguous. The CDR3 is 14 amino acids. From germline, CDR1 is SGHAT and CDR2 FQNNGV. Trimming took off 1 base at V and 0 bases at J, with 6 bases between the two ends. Here the CDR3 DNA reads TGTGCCAGCAGCTTAGGCAGCCTGAACACTGAAGCTTTCTTT. Translating it yields CASSLGSLNTEAFF.

The chain employs TRBV21-1 and TRBJ2-3. TRBV21-1 is listed as a pseudogene. This CDR3 region has 14 residues. CDR3 DNA: TGTGCCAGCAGCAAATCTATTAGGCCAGATACGCAGTATTTT. This translates into CASSKSIRPDTQYF.

This rearrangement joins TRBV12-3 or TRBV12-4 to TRBJ2-1, with D maybe TRBD1 (5 bases). The CDR3 covers 14 residues. Trimming left V 1 base short and J 12 bases short, with 16 bases between. CDR3 in amino acids: CASSLGVGTGTQFF. Here the CDR3 DNA reads TGTGCCAGCAGTTTAGGGGTCGGTACAGGAACGCAGTTCTTC.